The entry below gives a single T cell receptor (beta chain) sequence along with its context. What it binds is unknown. These data are taken from a study of T cells in Graves' hyperthyroidism and ophthalmopathy. Study conclusions and caveats: In blood, most of the thyroid clonotypes expanded above 0.001 were also present.

TCR beta CDR3 region amplification was performed from RNA transcripts. HTBI primers were the set used in a first-round RT-PCR of the TCR CDR3. Via MiXCR, TCRdb re-called the multiplex PCR reads, giving one row per CDR3 protein. The sample includes 600,000 to 650,000 distinct CDR3 sequences, around 20% seen only once; the top ten take approximately 30%. The sequenced sample consisted of blood. This TCR was recovered from a young man with Graves' ophthalmopathy.

The CDR3 nucleotides read TGTGCCAGCAGGAGAGGGACAGGGATCTCCGAGCAGTACTTC. Its translation is CASRRGTGISEQYF. The V and J genes are TRBV27 and TRBJ2-7, with TRBD1 matching 9 bases. Germline assignment: CDR1 MNHEY and CDR2 SMNVEV (reference sequence). V lost 6 bases, J lost 6 bases, and 9 bases stayed unmatched. The CDR3 consists of 14 residues.